These T cell receptor beta chains were read from a single sample in a study of long-term antiretroviral therapy in people with HIV. TCRdb's table, derived via immunoSEQ multiplex PCR, lists solely in-frame clones and lacks some. The sample contains 11,000 to 15,000 clones, roughly 90% of which appear only once. This sample comprised unsorted PBMCs, obtained 6.2 years after starting antiretroviral therapy. The origin of the receptors is a man aged 35-49 years with HIV. Both conserved end residues are part of each CDR3. The D gene is left open where the match is weak. Clone size appears in some rows only: once, few, many, or a class for an expanded clone.

cdr3_aa: CASSIHRDTGELFF
cdr3_nt: TGTGCCAGTAGTATCCACAGGGACACCGGGGAGCTGTTTTTT
v_call: TRBV19
j_call: TRBJ2-2
d_call: .
clone_size: .

cdr3_aa: CASSIGQGHNQPQHF
cdr3_nt: TGTGCCAGTAGTATTGGACAGGGACACAATCAGCCCCAGCATTTT
v_call: TRBV19
j_call: TRBJ1-5
d_call: TRBD1
clone_size: once

cdr3_aa: CASSQQGQGTEAFF
cdr3_nt: TGTGCCAGCAGCCAACAGGGGCAGGGCACTGAAGCTTTCTTT
v_call: TRBV5-4
j_call: TRBJ1-1
d_call: TRBD1
clone_size: .

cdr3_aa: CASSLGGFAEAFF
cdr3_nt: TGTGCCAGCAGCTTAGGAGGGTTCGCTGAAGCTTTCTTT
v_call: TRBV7-9
j_call: TRBJ1-1
d_call: .
clone_size: .

cdr3_aa: CASSQAPGGQETQYF
cdr3_nt: TGTGCCAGCAGCCAAGCCCCGGGGGGCCAAGAGACCCAGTACTTC
v_call: TRBV4-2
j_call: TRBJ2-5
d_call: TRBD2
clone_size: .

cdr3_aa: CSAEGVGPYEQYF
cdr3_nt: TGCAGCGCCGAAGGGGTAGGACCCTACGAGCAGTACTTC
v_call: TRBV29-1
j_call: TRBJ2-7
d_call: .
clone_size: few

cdr3_aa: CASSLGGPNEKLFF
cdr3_nt: TGTGCCAGCAGCTTGGGAGGGCCTAATGAAAAACTGTTTTTT
v_call: TRBV7-3
j_call: TRBJ1-4
d_call: .
clone_size: .

cdr3_aa: CASSISGTGELFF
cdr3_nt: TGTGCCAGTAGTATAAGCGGGACCGGGGAGCTGTTTTTT
v_call: TRBV19
j_call: TRBJ2-2
d_call: .
clone_size: .

cdr3_aa: CASSQGGVYYEQYF
cdr3_nt: TGTGCCAGCAGCCAAGGCGGGGTATACTACGAGCAGTACTTC
v_call: TRBV4-2
j_call: TRBJ2-7
d_call: .
clone_size: .

cdr3_aa: CASSITPDRARPSQHF
cdr3_nt: TGTGCCAGTAGTATAACCCCGGACAGGGCCCGTCCGTCCCAGCATTTT
v_call: TRBV19
j_call: TRBJ1-5
d_call: TRBD1
clone_size: .

cdr3_aa: CASSFGQGGNQPQHF
cdr3_nt: TGTGCCAGCAGCTTCGGACAGGGGGGGAATCAGCCCCAGCATTTT
v_call: TRBV2
j_call: TRBJ1-5
d_call: TRBD1
clone_size: .

cdr3_aa: CASSLRGTSGRGRETQYF
cdr3_nt: TGTGCCAGCAGCTTACGCGGGACTAGCGGGAGGGGGCGAGAGACCCAGTACTTC
v_call: TRBV7-2
j_call: TRBJ2-5
d_call: TRBD2
clone_size: .

cdr3_aa: CASSLEGYWGRPNEKLFF
cdr3_nt: TGTGCCAGCAGCTTAGAAGGTTACTGGGGGCGGCCTAATGAAAAACTGTTTTTT
v_call: TRBV7-8
j_call: TRBJ1-4
d_call: .
clone_size: .

cdr3_aa: CASSPGSLYEQYF
cdr3_nt: TGTGCCAGCTCTCCCGGGTCTCTCTACGAGCAGTACTTC
v_call: TRBV18
j_call: TRBJ2-7
d_call: .
clone_size: .

cdr3_aa: CASSKTEGARDEKLFF
cdr3_nt: TGTGCCAGCAGCAAAACAGAGGGGGCAAGGGATGAAAAACTGTTTTTT
v_call: TRBV4-2
j_call: TRBJ1-4
d_call: TRBD1
clone_size: .

cdr3_aa: CASGRGYSYEQYF
cdr3_nt: TGTGCCAGTGGCCGGGGCTACTCCTACGAGCAGTACTTC
v_call: TRBV19
j_call: TRBJ2-7
d_call: .
clone_size: .

cdr3_aa: CAWSQDSAIANEQYF
cdr3_nt: TGTGCCTGGAGTCAAGACAGCGCAATTGCCAACGAGCAGTACTTC
v_call: TRBV30
j_call: TRBJ2-7
d_call: .
clone_size: .

cdr3_aa: CASTEGSSYEQYF
cdr3_nt: TGCGCCAGCACAGAGGGGAGCTCCTACGAGCAGTACTTC
v_call: TRBV5-1
j_call: TRBJ2-7
d_call: .
clone_size: once

cdr3_aa: CASSVTENEKLFF
cdr3_nt: TGTGCCAGCAGCGTGACCGAGAATGAAAAACTGTTTTTT
v_call: TRBV7-6
j_call: TRBJ1-4
d_call: .
clone_size: .

cdr3_aa: CASSQFVGGDSNTGELFF
cdr3_nt: TGCGCCAGCAGTCAATTCGTCGGGGGTGACAGTAACACCGGGGAGCTGTTTTTT
v_call: TRBV10-2
j_call: TRBJ2-2
d_call: .
clone_size: once

cdr3_aa: CAISASAESYNEQFF
cdr3_nt: TGTGCCATCAGTGCCTCAGCGGAAAGCTACAATGAGCAGTTCTTC
v_call: TRBV10-3
j_call: TRBJ2-1
d_call: .
clone_size: few

cdr3_aa: CASSQGLSSYEQYF
cdr3_nt: TGTGCCAGCAGCCAGGGACTGAGCTCCTACGAGCAGTACTTC
v_call: TRBV5-6
j_call: TRBJ2-7
d_call: .
clone_size: .

cdr3_aa: CASSFVGQYEQYF
cdr3_nt: TGTGCCAGCAGTTTCGTCGGACAGTACGAGCAGTACTTC
v_call: TRBV27
j_call: TRBJ2-7
d_call: .
clone_size: .

cdr3_aa: CASSSLRMNTEAFF
cdr3_nt: TGTGCCAGCAGCTCTCTTCGTATGAACACTGAAGCTTTCTTT
v_call: TRBV7-2
j_call: TRBJ1-1
d_call: .
clone_size: .

cdr3_aa: CASSSGDPNSPLHF
cdr3_nt: TGTGCCAGCAGTTCGGGGGACCCCAATTCACCCCTCCACTTT
v_call: TRBV6-5
j_call: TRBJ1-6
d_call: .
clone_size: .

cdr3_aa: CASSSQGLAGTTIEQFF
cdr3_nt: TGTGCCAGTAGTTCCCAGGGACTAGCGGGGACGACGATTGAGCAGTTCTTC
v_call: TRBV19
j_call: TRBJ2-1
d_call: TRBD2
clone_size: .

cdr3_aa: CSVARGGGYEQYF
cdr3_nt: TGCAGCGTTGCCCGGGGTGGGGGTTACGAGCAGTACTTC
v_call: TRBV29-1
j_call: TRBJ2-7
d_call: .
clone_size: .